This T cell receptor beta chain was captured in a study of blood T cell repertoires in COVID-19. From germline, CDR1 is MNHEY and CDR2 SMNVEV (reference sequence). Trimming removed 3 bases from V and 5 bases from J, with 20 bases in between. CDR3 length: 17 amino acids. The method was immunoSEQ multiplex PCR; TCRdb's version includes in-frame clones alone and lacks a portion of them. The repertoire holds a few hundred thousand clones, 88% seen once, with roughly 4% in the top ten. What was sequenced was peripheral blood. The origin of this receptor is a man in his 60s who had recovered from COVID-19. This chain joins TRBV27 and TRBJ1-5; D is possibly TRBD1 (6 bases). For the CDR3, the DNA is TGTGCCAGCAGTTTTAGTGCCATCACAGGGTTCGATCAGCCCCAGCATTTT. Its protein is CASSFSAITGFDQPQHF.